The 31 T cell receptor beta chains reported below all come from one sample, sequenced in a study of identical twins. TCRdb redid the calling of the 5' RACE reads with MiXCR, one entry per CDR3 protein. Found here are about 200,000 distinct CDR3 sequences, 8% to 11% of them singletons; the top ten hold 9% to 10%. Sequenced sample: memory T cells sorted from blood. The receptors originated from a man aged 50 or older in good health.

The chain joins TRBV5-1 to TRBJ1-3; a possible D gene is TRBD1 (6 bases). The ends were cut back, 4 bases at V and 4 bases at J, with 18 bases in the middle. The germline V gene has CDR1 SGHRS and CDR2 YFSETQ. The CDR3 spans 16 residues. CDR3 sequence (DNA): TGCGCCAGCAGCGTGGGACACTCGGGAGCCGGAAACACCATATATTTT. It translates to CASSVGHSGAGNTIYF.

This clonotype was observed a handful of times. V gene TRBV4-3 combines with J gene TRBJ2-1; 13 bases map to TRBD2. Germline CDR1 LGHNA, CDR2 YSLEER. V trimming: 1 base; J trimming: 7 bases; junction bases outside the gene matches: 10. The CDR3 runs 18 residues. The CDR3 protein is CASSQGLAGGPPRNEQFF. Written as DNA, the CDR3 is TGCGCCAGCAGCCAAGGACTAGCGGGGGGCCCGCCTCGGAATGAGCAGTTCTTC.

This clonotype has ten or more counts. The V gene is TRBV4-1, the J gene TRBJ2-4; TRBD1 matches 8 bases. The CDR3 runs 14 residues. Looked up from germline, CDR1 is MGHRA and CDR2 is YSYEKL. The V gene end was trimmed by 1 base and the J gene end by 6 bases; junction bases not matched to a gene: 2. CDR3 nucleotides: TGCGCCAGCAGCCAAGGAGGACAGGGAAACATTCAGTACTTC. Amino acids: CASSQGGQGNIQYF.

The chain couples TRBV4-1 to TRBJ2-1; TRBD2 matches 7 bases. V shed 4 bases and J 7 bases; nucleotides not matched to a gene: 16. The CDR3 sequence is 17 residues long. Per the germline V gene, CDR1 is MGHRA and CDR2 is YSYEKL. The CDR3 DNA reads TGCGCCAGCAGCCTACTATACTTGGGGGGGGGAGGAAATGAGCAGTTCTTC. Translation: CASSLLYLGGGGNEQFF.

This clonotype appeared many times. The CDR3 nucleotides read TGTGCCAGCAGCCTCCAAACAGGGGCCACTTCACCCCTCCACTTT. Protein product: CASSLQTGATSPLHF. The V gene is TRBV5-4, the J gene TRBJ1-6, with 7 bases lining up with TRBD1. This CDR3 is built from 15 residues. Germline CDR1 reads SGHNT; CDR2 reads YYREEE (reference sequence). The junction had 10 bases not matched to a gene; V was cut back by 4 bases and J by 9 bases.

The chain combines TRBV7-8 with TRBJ2-6; D not certain. This CDR3 region has 18 residues. The germline V gene has CDR1 SGHVS and CDR2 FQNEAQ. Trimming removed 0 bases at V and 2 bases at J, with 14 bases between. The CDR3 coding sequence is TGTGCCAGCAGCTTAGCGTTACCCTTGGGTCCTGGGGCCAACGTCCTGACTTTC. Translated: CASSLALPLGPGANVLTF.

The chain joins TRBV5-1 to TRBJ1-2; D not certain. Germline V gene data show CDR1 as SGHRS and CDR2 as YFSETQ. V was cut by 1 base and J by 2 bases, with 9 bases left in between. The CDR3 spans 14 residues. This chain's CDR3 is CASSLSERNYGYTF. The CDR3 bases are TGCGCCAGCAGCTTGTCCGAAAGGAACTATGGCTACACCTTC.

This clonotype has a handful of counts. J is TRBJ2-7 and V is TRBV11-2; 9 bases fit TRBD2. The CDR3 has 14 amino acids. CDR1 SGHAT and CDR2 FQNNGV come from the germline V gene. The V and J ends lost 3 bases and 2 bases, in that order; junction bases with no gene match: 2. CDR3 region: CASSFASGAYEQYF. The CDR3 coding sequence is TGTGCCAGCAGCTTTGCTAGCGGGGCCTACGAGCAGTACTTC. The whole variable domain, filled in from reference TRBV11-2 and TRBJ2-7, reads EAGVAQSPRYKIIEKRQSVAFWCNPISGHATLYWYQQILGQGPKLLIQFQNNGVVDDSQLPKDRFSAERLKGVDSTLKIQPAKLEDSAVYLCASSFASGAYEQYFGPGTRLTVT.

The chain links TRBV7-9 to TRBJ1-5; D ambiguous. Germline lookup yields CDR1 SEHNR and CDR2 FQNEAQ (reference sequence). V was shortened by 6 bases and J by 4 bases, with 10 bases between the two germline ends. CDR3 length: 13 residues. CDR3 in DNA: TGTGCCAGCAGTTGGGGAGCGAATCAGCCCCAGCATTTT. It translates to CASSWGANQPQHF.

V usage is TRBV12-5 and J usage is TRBJ2-3; perhaps TRBD2 as D (6 bases). V lost 7 bases, J lost 5 bases, and 10 bases lay in between. Per germline, CDR1 LGHNT and CDR2 FRNRAP. This CDR3 spans 12 amino acids. DNA for the CDR3: TGTGCTAGTGCCAAAGCGGGAGATACGCAGTATTTT. This translates into CASAKAGDTQYF.

The chain carries TRBV7-2 and TRBJ2-3, with TRBD2 matching 7 bases. The V gene's germline CDR1 is SGHTA and CDR2 FQGNSA. J lost 7 bases, V lost 5 bases, and 15 bases had no gene match. The CDR3 runs 16 residues. CDR3 nucleotides: TGTGCCAGCAGCCCCACATGGGCTAGCGGAGGGAATACGCAGTATTTT. This gives the protein CASSPTWASGGNTQYF.

This clonotype was found many times. J is TRBJ1-1 and V is TRBV5-8, with a possible D match to TRBD1 (6 bases). The CDR3 has 15 amino acids. V was pared by 3 bases and J by 1 base, with 13 bases between. Germline loops: CDR1 SGHTS, CDR2 YDEGEE. In DNA, the CDR3 is TGTGCCAGCAGCTCGGGACACCTTTCGAACACTGAAGCTTTCTTT. Translating gives CASSSGHLSNTEAFF.

The rearrangement joins TRBV6-1 to TRBJ2-2; unclear D gene. The length of the CDR3 is 15 residues. V lost 5 bases to trimming and J lost 6 bases, with 16 bases between them. The germline gives CDR1 MNHNS, CDR2 SASEGT. CDR3 amino acids: CASSPWPDGAGELFF. The CDR3 bases are TGTGCCAGCAGTCCCTGGCCCGATGGAGCCGGGGAGCTGTTTTTT.

This clonotype was seen more than once but under ten times. The chain uses TRBV5-4 and TRBJ2-7, with 7 bases that match TRBD1. CDR1 is SGHNT, CDR2 YYREEE, per germline (reference sequence). CDR3 length: 15 amino acids. The V and J ends lost 0 bases and 4 bases, in that order; junction bases with no gene match: 7. CDR3 nucleotides: TGTGCCAGCAGCTTGGATAGGGGGCCAAAGTACGAGCAGTACTTC. Translated: CASSLDRGPKYEQYF.

The CDR3 DNA reads as TGTGCCAGCGCTCCACAGGGGATGAACACTGAAGCTTTCTTT. Encoded protein: CASAPQGMNTEAFF. The rearrangement joins TRBV25-1 to TRBJ1-1, with 7 bases aligning to TRBD1. V shed 8 bases, J shed 0 bases, and the junction held 6 bases outside the gene matches. The CDR3 has 14 residues. Germline V gene data show CDR1 as MGHDK and CDR2 as SYGVNS.

The chain has TRBV20-1 and TRBJ2-3, with D unclear. CDR1 is DFQATT and CDR2 is SNEGSKA in the germline V gene (reference sequence). The CDR3 is 13 residues long. Trimming took off 3 bases at V and 4 bases at J, with 11 bases between the two ends. The CDR3 here is CSASSTFADTQYF. The CDR3 region has the DNA TGCAGTGCTAGTTCCACGTTCGCAGATACGCAGTATTTT.

This clonotype showed up just a few times. This chain uses TRBV5-1 with TRBJ2-7; TRBD1 matches 8 bases. The CDR3 sequence is 15 residues long. The ends lost 0 bases at V and 2 bases at J; junction bases unmatched: 4. Germline CDR1 is SGHRS and CDR2 is YFSETQ. The CDR3 nucleotides are TGCGCCAGCAGCTTGGGATCAGGGGGCACCTACGAGCAGTACTTC. Amino acids: CASSLGSGGTYEQYF.

This clonotype has a count of ten or more. The chain links TRBV15 to TRBJ2-7; D is possibly TRBD1 (6 bases). The V gene lost 3 bases and the J gene lost 2 bases, with 11 bases spanning the gap. Germline CDR1 reads LNHNV; CDR2 reads YYDKDF (reference sequence). The CDR3 runs to 14 residues. The CDR3 coding sequence is TGTGCCACCAGCAGGCAAGGACAGACCTACGAGCAGTACTTC. It specifies CATSRQGQTYEQYF.

As concerns this clonotype: The CDR3 does not close with the conserved phenylalanine or tryptophan, likely indicating a read error. V and J are TRBV10-3 and TRBJ2-3; 7 nucleotides agree with TRBD2. The V gene's germline CDR1 is ENHRY and CDR2 SYGVKD. The CDR3 is made up of 18 amino acids. CDR3 bases: TGTGCCGTCAGTGAGTCGGGCGGCCAAGGGGACTACACAGATACGCAGTATCTT. This encodes CAVSESGGQGDYTDTQYL.

V gene TRBV28 combines with J gene TRBJ1-2, with TRBD1 matching 9 bases. CDR3 length equals 14 residues. Germline V CDR1 and CDR2: MDHEN, SYDVKM. V was pared by 3 bases and J by 4 bases, with 3 bases of the junction left unmatched. This chain's CDR3 is CASSLADRGYGYTF. The CDR3 nucleotides are TGTGCCAGCAGTTTGGCGGACAGGGGCTATGGCTACACCTTC.

The chain is built from TRBV27 and TRBJ2-7; 8 bases are a match to TRBD2. The length of the CDR3 is 15 residues. Per germline, CDR1 MNHEY and CDR2 SMNVEV (reference sequence). Losses at the gene ends were 3 bases for V and 4 bases for J; bases not matched to a gene: 8. In nucleotides, the CDR3 is TGTGCCAGCAGTTTCAAAAGCGGGAGTTTATACGAGCAGTACTTC. The encoded protein is CASSFKSGSLYEQYF.

This clonotype was seen more than once but under ten times. The chain uses TRBV5-8 and TRBJ1-4; perhaps TRBD1 as D (5 bases). The CDR3 length is 15 residues. V lost 3 bases to trimming and J lost 3 bases, with 12 bases between them. CDR1 is SGHTS, CDR2 YDEGEE, per germline. CDR3: CASSSNGGANEKLFF. CDR3 bases: TGTGCCAGCAGCTCCAATGGGGGGGCTAATGAAAAACTGTTTTTT.

This clonotype was seen repeatedly, ten times or more. The chain carries TRBV7-3 and TRBJ2-1, with 14 bases aligning to TRBD2. Germline loops: CDR1 SGHTA, CDR2 FQGTGA. The CDR3 totals 16 residues. J was trimmed by 9 bases and V by 1 base; bases with no gene match: 5. The CDR3 spells CASSLMGTSGRGEQFF. The CDR3 DNA sequence: TGTGCCAGCAGCTTAATGGGGACTAGCGGGAGAGGTGAGCAGTTCTTC.

At least ten counts were recorded for this clonotype. The V call is TRBV20-1, the J call TRBJ2-1, with 15 bases that match TRBD2. CDR1 and CDR2 (germline): DFQATT, SNEGSKA (reference sequence). The CDR3 runs 14 residues. V lost 7 bases to trimming and J lost 7 bases; unmatched junction nucleotides: 5. The CDR3 sequence is CSVRTSGRGNEQFF. The CDR3 nucleotides are TGCAGTGTCAGGACTAGCGGGAGGGGGAATGAGCAGTTCTTC.

This clonotype was recorded many times. The gene calls are TRBV5-5 and TRBJ1-1, with 7 bases identical to TRBD1. The CDR3 runs 13 residues. Germline lookup yields CDR1 SGHKS and CDR2 YYEKEE (reference sequence). The V gene end was trimmed by 4 bases and the J gene end by 13 bases; junction bases not matched to a gene: 13. CDR3 nucleotides: TGTGCCAGCAGCCTTCCCGGGACAGAGTTTAATTTCTTT. Amino acids: CASSLPGTEFNFF. Using reference TRBV5-5 and TRBJ1-1 for the parts outside the CDR3, the full variable domain is DAGVTQSPTHLIKTRGQQVTLRCSPISGHKSVSWYQQVLGQGPQFIFQYYEKEERGRGNFPDRFSARQFPNYSSELNVNALLLGDSALYLCASSLPGTEFNFFGQGTRLTVV.

This clonotype was counted a few times. The J gene is TRBJ1-3, the V gene TRBV6-5; 7 bases line up with TRBD1. CDR1 and CDR2 from the germline V gene are MNHEY and SVGAGI. After removal of 0 bases from V and 4 bases from J, the junction contained 3 bases not matched to a gene. The CDR3 length is 15 residues. The CDR3 sequence is CASSYSTGRGNTIYF. CDR3 DNA: TGTGCCAGCAGTTACTCGACAGGGCGCGGAAACACCATATATTTT.

This clonotype was detected only a few times. The rearrangement uses TRBV15 and TRBJ2-3; 9 bases are shared with TRBD1. This CDR3 has 16 amino acids. Germline assignment: CDR1 LNHNV and CDR2 YYDKDF (reference sequence). The V segment lost 1 base and the J segment 2 bases; nucleotides outside the gene matches: 4. The CDR3 protein is CATSRGGQGSTDTQYF. The CDR3 DNA follows: TGTGCCACCAGCAGAGGTGGACAGGGGTCCACAGATACGCAGTATTTT. Together with reference TRBV15 and TRBJ2-3, the CDR3 gives the full variable domain: DAMVIQNPRYQVTQFGKPVTLSCSQTLNHNVMYWYQQKSSQAPKLLFHYYDKDFNNEADTPDNFQSRRPNTSFCFLDIRSPGLGDTAMYLCATSRGGQGSTDTQYFGPGTRLTVL.

The genes are TRBV3-1 and TRBJ2-7; the match to TRBD1 covers 7 bases. The germline CDR1 and CDR2 sequences are LGHDT and YNNKEL (reference sequence). This CDR3 is built from 15 residues. Trimming at V came to 1 base and at J to 1 base, leaving 4 bases not matched to a gene. The CDR3 region is CASSQVQTGSYEQYF. The CDR3 region has the DNA TGTGCCAGCAGCCAAGTCCAGACAGGGTCCTACGAGCAGTACTTC.

This clonotype has only a few counts. The CDR3, as DNA: TGCGCCAGCAGCCTCGGACAGATTGGAGGGGATACGCAGCATTTT. Protein sequence: CASSLGQIGGDTQHF. V and J are TRBV5-1 and TRBJ2-3; D is possibly TRBD1 (6 bases). The assigned J gene may be wrong: the sequence end matches TRBJ1-5 better. This CDR3 region has 15 residues. CDR1 is SGHRS, CDR2 YFSETQ, per germline.

This clonotype was counted between two and nine times. The CDR3 loop reads CASSPWDRTNEKLFF. The CDR3 bases are TGCGCCAGCAGCCCATGGGACAGAACTAATGAAAAACTGTTTTTT. The chain carries TRBV5-1 and TRBJ1-4, with TRBD1 matching 7 bases. CDR1 is SGHRS and CDR2 is YFSETQ in the germline V gene. The CDR3 has 15 amino acids. J lost 1 base, V lost 4 bases, and 4 bases had no gene match.

The J gene is TRBJ2-5, the V gene TRBV10-3, with D possibly TRBD2 on 7 matching bases. The CDR3 covers 14 residues. The V end was cut by 10 bases, the J end by 5 bases, with 20 bases between. Germline CDR1 reads ENHRY; CDR2 reads SYGVKD. CDR3 in amino acids: CASMDMAGAETQYF. Written as DNA, the CDR3 is TGTGCCAGCATGGATATGGCGGGGGCCGAGACCCAGTACTTC.